These T cell receptor beta chains were read from a single sample in a study of CD8 T cells in Susac syndrome. TCRdb called the immunoSEQ multiplex PCR reads again in MiXCR, with one record for every CDR3 protein. The sample lists about 300,000 distinct CDR3 sequences; 85% were seen once. Sample: CD8+ T cells from PBMCs. The source of these receptors is a human donor with multiple sclerosis. Each CDR3 is given with its conserved first and last residue. D genes are given only for firm matches. The size field is filled for only some rows; it gives once, few, many or a size class.

CDR3aa	CDR3nt	v_gene	j_gene	d_gene	abundance
CATSDLSGRADNEQFF	TGTGCCACCAGTGATTTGTCCGGGAGGGCCGACAATGAGCAGTTCTTC	TRBV24-1	TRBJ2-1	TRBD2	.
CASSSQNSNQPQHF	TGTGCCAGCAGTTCCCAGAATAGCAATCAGCCCCAGCATTTT	TRBV27	TRBJ1-5	.	.
CASSLWTGLGQETQYF	TGTGCCAGCAGCTTGTGGACGGGTCTAGGTCAAGAGACCCAGTACTTC	TRBV7-6	TRBJ2-5	.	.
CASTNGPRSSGENNEQFF	TGTGCCAGCACCAACGGTCCCCGGTCTAGCGGAGAGAACAATGAGCAGTTCTTC	TRBV21-1	TRBJ2-1	.	.
CASSPGLAGIYEQYF	TGCGCCAGCAGCCCTGGACTAGCGGGGATTTACGAGCAGTACTTC	TRBV4-3	TRBJ2-7	TRBD2	.
CASSQDRWGGRSSYNEQFF	TGCGCCAGCAGCCAAGATCGGTGGGGGGGCCGGAGCTCCTACAATGAGCAGTTCTTC	TRBV4-3	TRBJ2-1	.	.
CSAVHGSGETQYF	TGCAGTGCAGTACACGGGTCCGGGGAGACCCAGTACTTC	TRBV20-1	TRBJ2-5	.	.
CASSLGLAINEQFF	TGTGCCAGCAGTTTGGGACTAGCGATCAATGAGCAGTTCTTC	TRBV6-2/TRBV6-3	TRBJ2-1	TRBD2	few
CASRHRLAGGSYEQYF	TGTGCCAGCAGACACCGACTAGCGGGAGGGTCCTACGAGCAGTACTTC	TRBV28	TRBJ2-7	TRBD2	.
CASSLDAYNSPLHF	TGTGCCAGCAGCTTAGATGCCTATAATTCACCCCTCCACTTT	TRBV7-6	TRBJ1-6	.	.
CASSDPETQYF	TGTGCCAGCAGCGATCCAGAGACCCAGTACTTC	TRBV11-2	TRBJ2-5	.	few
CASSIRSAGSYEQYF	TGTGCCAGTAGTATTCGGTCGGCCGGCTCCTACGAGCAGTACTTC	TRBV19	TRBJ2-7	.	.
CASSLRPPGSGEQYF	TGTGCCAGCAGCTTACGACCCCCCGGTTCGGGCGAGCAGTACTTC	TRBV7-2	TRBJ2-7	.	.
CASSAQGYGDTGELFF	TGTGCCAGCAGCGCACAGGGGTATGGGGACACCGGGGAGCTGTTTTTT	TRBV9	TRBJ2-2	TRBD1	.
CASSLDRGGGGYTF	TGTGCCAGCAGCTTAGATCGCGGGGGCGGGGGCTACACCTTC	TRBV11-2	TRBJ1-2	.	.
CAWQAGMGILSTDTQYF	TGTGCCTGGCAAGCCGGGATGGGCATACTTAGCACAGATACGCAGTATTTT	TRBV30	TRBJ2-3	.	.
CASSQATGPLSGRARGTDTQYF	TGTGCCAGCAGCCAAGCGACTGGCCCCCTTAGCGGGAGAGCTCGAGGCACAGATACGCAGTATTTT	TRBV6-1	TRBJ2-3	TRBD2	.
CSARDLHREVGNEKLFF	TGCAGTGCTAGAGACCTACATCGGGAGGTCGGTAATGAAAAACTGTTTTTT	TRBV20-1	TRBJ1-4	.	.
CASSEGGKPSTGELFF	TGTGCCAGCAGCGAGGGAGGGAAGCCCAGCACCGGGGAGCTGTTTTTT	TRBV9	TRBJ2-2	TRBD2	.
CATSDLPIGVLGNEQFF	TGTGCCACCAGTGATTTGCCTATCGGGGTATTGGGCAATGAGCAGTTCTTC	TRBV24-1	TRBJ2-1	.	.
CASSLEGQYNQPQHF	TGTGCCAGCAGCTTAGAGGGACAGTACAATCAGCCCCAGCATTTT	TRBV7-6	TRBJ1-5	TRBD1	.
CAWNSDTTGNTGELFF	TGTGCCTGGAATTCTGACACCACAGGAAACACCGGGGAGCTGTTTTTT	TRBV30	TRBJ2-2	.	.
CASSLDTQGAFSYEQYF	TGCGCCAGCAGCTTGGACACTCAGGGGGCGTTCTCCTACGAGCAGTACTTC	TRBV5-1	TRBJ2-7	TRBD1	.
CASSFGTTYNEQFF	TGTGCCAGCAGCTTTGGGACCACCTACAATGAGCAGTTCTTC	TRBV7-9	TRBJ2-1	.	.
CASSGTGRGTDTQYF	TGTGCCAGCAGCGGTACCGGGAGGGGCACAGATACGCAGTATTTT	TRBV9	TRBJ2-3	TRBD2	.
CSAESLSNQPQHF	TGCAGTGCCGAGTCCCTCAGCAATCAGCCCCAGCATTTT	TRBV20-1	TRBJ1-5	.	once
CARSWTSDTQYF	TGTGCCAGATCCTGGACCTCAGATACGCAGTATTTT	TRBV30	TRBJ2-3	.	.
CASSIGLAGFEQFF	TGTGCCAGTAGTATCGGACTAGCGGGCTTTGAGCAGTTCTTC	TRBV19	TRBJ2-1	TRBD2	.
CASSSAGQGDTQYF	TGTGCCAGCAGCTCAGCGGGACAGGGGGATACGCAGTATTTT	TRBV7-2	TRBJ2-3	TRBD1	.
CASTSATSGMNEQFF	TGTGCCAGTACCTCCGCGACTAGCGGGATGAATGAGCAGTTCTTC	TRBV19	TRBJ2-1	TRBD2	.
CASSPTGTVNEKLFF	TGTGCCAGCAGCCCGACCGGGACAGTTAATGAAAAACTGTTTTTT	TRBV11-2	TRBJ1-4	TRBD1	.
CASSPGQGNEQYF	TGTGCCAGCAGCCCGGGACAGGGTAACGAGCAGTACTTC	TRBV27	TRBJ2-7	TRBD1	few
CASSLPGQGNGYTF	TGTGCCAGCAGCTTACCGGGACAGGGAAATGGCTACACCTTC	TRBV5-5	TRBJ1-2	TRBD1	.
CASSNAFTDTQYF	TGTGCCAGCAGTAACGCTTTCACAGATACGCAGTATTTT	TRBV27	TRBJ2-3	.	.
CASSFDQGYYNEQFF	TGTGCCAGCAGTTTCGATCAGGGCTACTACAATGAGCAGTTCTTC	TRBV28	TRBJ2-1	.	.
CASSLAESSYNEQFF	TGTGCCAGCAGCTTAGCGGAGAGCTCCTACAATGAGCAGTTCTTC	TRBV7-9	TRBJ2-1	.	few
CSVEAGSSNYGYTF	TGCAGCGTTGAAGCCGGGTCTTCTAACTATGGCTACACCTTC	TRBV29-1	TRBJ1-2	.	.
CATSRQGDSNQPQHF	TGTGCCACCAGCAGACAGGGAGATAGCAATCAGCCCCAGCATTTT	TRBV15	TRBJ1-5	.	.
CAWSHPQGLGGRLNTGELFF	TGTGCCTGGAGCCACCCCCAGGGACTAGGCGGGAGGTTGAATACCGGGGAGCTGTTTTTT	TRBV30	TRBJ2-2	TRBD2	.
CASSYRRWEGEQYF	TGTGCCAGCAGTTATCGGAGGTGGGAGGGAGAGCAGTACTTC	TRBV6-5	TRBJ2-7	TRBD2	.
CASSLYDQETQYF	TGTGCCAGCAGTTTATATGACCAAGAGACCCAGTACTTC	TRBV28	TRBJ2-5	.	few
CASSWEDRSDRGGTEAFF	TGTGCCAGCAGTTGGGAAGATAGGTCAGACAGGGGCGGAACTGAAGCTTTCTTT	TRBV28	TRBJ1-1	TRBD1	once
CASSYGTGGNYGYTF	TGTGCCAGCAGTTATGGGACAGGGGGCAACTATGGCTACACCTTC	TRBV27	TRBJ1-2	TRBD1	.
CSARDNNNYGYTF	TGCAGTGCTAGAGATAACAATAACTATGGCTACACCTTT	TRBV20-1	TRBJ1-2	.	.
CASSAHRTGPNLNTETFF	TGTGCCAGCAGTGCCCACCGGACAGGGCCGAATCTGAACACTGAAACTTTCTTT	TRBV28	TRBJ1-1	TRBD1	.
CATSDPDREAGNTIYF	TGTGCCACCAGTGACCCGGACAGAGAAGCTGGAAACACCATATATTTT	TRBV24-1	TRBJ1-3	.	.
CASSYSGTGATEAFF	TGTGCCAGCAGTTACTCCGGGACAGGGGCCACTGAAGCTTTCTTT	TRBV6-5	TRBJ1-1	TRBD1	.
CASSSRLAGGPYTENEQFF	TGTGCCAGCAGCTCTCGACTAGCGGGAGGCCCCTACACCGAGAATGAGCAGTTCTTC	TRBV4-2	TRBJ2-1	TRBD2	.